The present T cell receptor beta chain was sequenced within a study of T cell repertoires in cytomegalovirus infection. At the level of the study: Public TCR beta signatures were indicative of both CMV infection and a matching HLA type. Study results and caveats: The ex vivo response showed dominance by HLA-C-restricted CMV-specific TCR beta clonotypes. Identification of carriers of CMV plus the relevant HLA was achieved through cumulative public TCR beta family frequency.

The V gene lost 2 bases and the J gene lost 2 bases, with 11 bases spanning the gap. The CDR3 has 15 residues. Germline V CDR1 and CDR2: LNHDA, SQIVND (reference sequence). On this clonotype itself: Antigen: not known.

TCRdb re-derived calls from the reads in MiXCR, one entry per CDR3 protein. The sample contains nearly 650,000 distinct CDR3 sequences, less than 25% of which appear only once. The material sequenced was CD8+ T cells from PBMCs. This clonotype originated in a human donor in good health (CMV status not recorded). Some clones in this sample may be carry-over from other donors' samples. This chain uses TRBV19 with TRBJ2-3; weak D call: TRBD2 (6 bases). For the CDR3, the DNA is TGTGCCAGTAGTATAACTAGCCTATACACAGATACGCAGTATTTT. It is translated as CASSITSLYTDTQYF.